These 26 T cell receptor beta chains were sequenced from one sample in a study of T cells in Graves' hyperthyroidism and ophthalmopathy. The investigators amplified TCR beta CDR3 regions from RNA transcripts. The HTBI primer set drove a first-round RT-PCR of the TCR CDR3. Using its own MiXCR run on the multiplex PCR reads, TCRdb lists one record per CDR3 protein. The profile shows around 400,000 distinct CDR3 sequences, around a sixth of them singletons. Material: blood. The receptors were gathered from a woman aged 18-35 years with Graves' hyperthyroidism that later progressed to Graves' ophthalmopathy.

The sample holds many counts of this clonotype. The genes are TRBV5-1 and TRBJ2-7; 9 nucleotides match TRBD1. Germline assignment: CDR1 SGHRS and CDR2 YFSETQ. With 7 bases clipped from V and 1 base from J, the junction kept 3 bases outside the gene matches. The CDR3 has 13 amino acids. CDR3 sequence reads: CASGTGISYEQYF. CDR3 DNA sequence: TGCGCCAGCGGGACAGGGATATCCTACGAGCAGTACTTC.

This clonotype was counted a few times. The rearrangement joins TRBV4-2 to TRBJ2-7, with D perhaps TRBD2 (5 bases). V was shortened by 0 bases and J by 3 bases, with 12 bases between the two germline ends. From germline, CDR1 is LGHNA and CDR2 YNFKEQ. The CDR3 totals 15 residues. The CDR3 here is CASSQDIGEGYEQYF. CDR3 sequence (DNA): TGTGCCAGCAGCCAAGATATCGGTGAGGGCTACGAGCAGTACTTC.

To note about this clonotype: A much bigger clone sits one base away, suggesting this may be a read error. The chain has TRBV20-1 and TRBJ2-1; D unresolved. The CDR3 spans 15 residues. Per germline, CDR1 DFQATT and CDR2 SNEGSKA (reference sequence). Written as DNA, the CDR3 is TGCAGTGCTAGAGCTTCCACGCTCAGAAACAATAAGCAGTTCTTC. Its translation: CSARASTLRNNKQFF.

This clonotype came up once. The chain recombines TRBV2 with TRBJ2-7; 12 nucleotides line up with TRBD1. The germline gives CDR1 SNHLY, CDR2 FYNNEI. This CDR3 is 15 amino acids long. The J segment lost 6 bases and the V segment lost 2 bases, leaving 5 bases of the junction unmatched. CDR3 DNA: TGTGCCAGCAGTGAACTGGGACAGGGGGCCGGCGAGCAGTACTTC. Its translation is CASSELGQGAGEQYF.

This clonotype was seen many times. V and J are TRBV2 and TRBJ1-2, with a tentative D call TRBD1 (6 bases). The CDR3 contains 15 residues. From germline, CDR1 is SNHLY and CDR2 FYNNEI. Trimming cost V 6 bases and J 4 bases, with 18 bases left between them. The CDR3 DNA reads TGTGCCAGCAGCTTATTGGGGGGGGGCGGCTATGGCTACACCTTC. Amino acids: CASSLLGGGGYGYTF. Full variable domain (rest looked up from reference TRBV2 and TRBJ1-2): EPEVTQTPSHQVTQMGQEVILRCVPISNHLYFYWYRQILGQKVEFLVSFYNNEISEKSEIFDDQFSVERPDGSNFTLKIRSTKLEDSAMYFCASSLLGGGGYGYTFGSGTRLTVV.

In its sample, this clonotype was seen a few times. This chain connects TRBV5-1 to TRBJ2-2; a possible D gene is TRBD1 (6 bases). The V gene lost 1 base and the J gene lost 5 bases, with 12 bases spanning the gap. The CDR3 covers 15 residues. Germline values: CDR1 SGHRS, CDR2 YFSETQ. As DNA, the CDR3 is TGCGCCAGCAGCTTGTCAGCTCAGGGGACCGGGGAGCTGTTTTTT. Its translation is CASSLSAQGTGELFF.

This clonotype was found a few times. This chain joins TRBV5-1 and TRBJ2-7; TRBD1 matches at 8 bases. Germline assignment: CDR1 SGHRS and CDR2 YFSETQ. This CDR3 has 20 amino acids. J lost 3 bases, V lost 0 bases, and 20 bases had no gene match. DNA for the CDR3: TGCGCCAGCAGCTTGGTGCCCTTACCGGGACAGGAAGACCCAAACTACGAGCAGTACTTC. Its translation: CASSLVPLPGQEDPNYEQYF.

The gene calls are TRBV27 and TRBJ2-1; D is unclear. Germline-derived CDR1 and CDR2 are MNHEY and SMNVEV (reference sequence). CDR3 length: 11 residues. Trimming stripped 8 bases from V and 8 bases from J, with 10 bases between. The CDR3 nucleotides are TGTGCCAGCTGTCGAGGACATGAGCAGTTCTTC. As protein: CASCRGHEQFF.

This clonotype appeared many times. This chain uses TRBV30 with TRBJ2-1, with D perhaps matching TRBD1 or TRBD2 (5 bases each). Deletions cut 3 bases from V and 8 bases from J, with 14 bases between. The CDR3 covers 13 residues. Germline values: CDR1 GTSNPN, CDR2 SVGIG (reference sequence). The CDR3 region is CAWRRDGMYEQFF. DNA of the CDR3: TGTGCCTGGAGACGGGACGGAATGTATGAGCAGTTCTTC.

This clonotype was detected a few times. This chain connects TRBV12-3 or TRBV12-4 to TRBJ1-2; D is unclear. Trimming removed 6 bases from V and 2 bases from J, with 10 bases in between. This CDR3 has 13 amino acids. The CDR3 is CASSRSDNYGYTF. As DNA, the CDR3 is TGTGCCAGCAGCCGTTCAGACAACTATGGCTACACCTTC.

This clonotype was recorded many times. This chain links TRBV7-9 with TRBJ1-1; 10 bases line up with TRBD1. The CDR3 covers 15 residues. Germline CDR1 SEHNR, CDR2 FQNEAQ (reference sequence). V lost 5 bases and J lost 0; bases outside the gene matches: 3. CDR3 DNA sequence: TGTGCCAGCAGCCCGGACAGGGGGATGAACACTGAAGCTTTCTTT. It codes for CASSPDRGMNTEAFF.

This clonotype was seen a handful of times. The chain carries TRBV7-9 and TRBJ2-3; D may match TRBD1 or TRBD2 (5 bases each). The ends were cut back, 3 bases at V and 2 bases at J, with 15 bases in the middle. There are 16 residues in the CDR3. In germline, CDR1 is SEHNR, CDR2 FQNEAQ (reference sequence). CDR3: CASSFVPGPDTDTQYF. CDR3 coding DNA: TGTGCCAGCAGCTTCGTGCCGGGGCCTGACACAGATACGCAGTATTTT.

This clonotype was seen more than once but under ten times. The chain is built from TRBV28 and TRBJ2-1; D is unclear. This CDR3 comprises 15 residues. V was cut by 1 base and J by 7 bases, with 14 bases left in between. Germline values: CDR1 MDHEN, CDR2 SYDVKM. The CDR3 is CASSLFRAGGNEQFF. The CDR3 DNA follows: TGTGCCAGCAGTTTATTTAGGGCAGGTGGAAATGAGCAGTTCTTC. Using reference TRBV28 and TRBJ2-1 for the parts outside the CDR3, the full variable domain is DVKVTQSSRYLVKRTGEKVFLECVQDMDHENMFWYRQDPGLGLRLIYFSYDVKMKEKGDIPEGYSVSREKKERFSLILESASTNQTSMYLCASSLFRAGGNEQFFGPGTRLTVL.

This clonotype was seen a few times. The chain has TRBV4-1 and TRBJ2-3, with TRBD1 identical over 9 bases. The CDR3 is made up of 16 amino acids. Germline CDR1 and CDR2: MGHRA and YSYEKL. V trimming: 0 bases; J trimming: 3 bases; junction bases outside the gene matches: 4. For the CDR3, the DNA is TGCGCCAGCAGCCAAGATGGACAGGGGAGGACAGATACGCAGTATTTT. Translation gives CASSQDGQGRTDTQYF.

At least ten counts were recorded for this clonotype. The chain couples TRBV28 to TRBJ2-5; D possibly corresponds to TRBD2 (6 bases). Germline CDR1 and CDR2: MDHEN and SYDVKM. The CDR3 runs to 18 residues. The V end was cut by 8 bases, the J end by 4 bases, with 29 bases between. CDR3 protein: CASRSLLAGRRVRETQYF. The CDR3 DNA follows: TGTGCCAGCCGGAGTTTGTTGGCGGGGAGGCGTGTCAGAGAGACCCAGTACTTC.

V and J are TRBV7-9 and TRBJ2-7; D gene ambiguous. The CDR3 is made up of 14 amino acids. V lost 8 bases, J lost 2 bases, and 16 bases lay in between. Germline loops: CDR1 SEHNR, CDR2 FQNEAQ (reference sequence). As DNA, the CDR3 is TGTGCCAGCGGCCCCTCCACACGACCCTACGAGCAGTACTTC. Translation: CASGPSTRPYEQYF.

This clonotype occurred many times. The V call is TRBV5-5, the J call TRBJ1-1, with D tentatively TRBD1 (5 bases). The CDR3 covers 14 residues. CDR1 is SGHKS and CDR2 is YYEKEE in the germline V gene (reference sequence). Trimming shortened V by 4 bases and J by 6 bases, and 16 bases separated the two germline ends. CDR3 loop: CASSEMRDHAEAFF. CDR3 sequence (DNA): TGTGCCAGCAGCGAAATGCGGGACCACGCTGAAGCTTTCTTT.

The table lists this clonotype with many counts. The genes are TRBV28 and TRBJ1-4; TRBD1 is a possible D gene (6 bases). There are 18 residues in the CDR3. The germline CDR1 and CDR2 sequences are MDHEN and SYDVKM. Trimming pared 6 bases from V and 3 bases from J, leaving 23 bases between. This CDR3 reads CASSRDRPRVEANEKLFF. The CDR3, as DNA: TGTGCCAGCAGCCGTGACAGGCCCCGCGTAGAGGCTAATGAAAAACTGTTTTTT.

This clonotype has a count of ten or more. The chain recombines TRBV5-1 with TRBJ2-1; the match to TRBD1 covers 10 bases. CDR1 is SGHRS and CDR2 is YFSETQ in the germline V gene. J was trimmed by 8 bases and V by 2 bases; bases with no gene match: 7. This CDR3 is 15 amino acids long. DNA of the CDR3: TGCGCCAGCAGCTTAAGACAGGGGGCTGAGGATGAGCAGTTCTTC. Protein sequence: CASSLRQGAEDEQFF. Full variable domain (outside the CDR3, taken from reference TRBV5-1 and TRBJ2-1): KAGVTQTPRYLIKTRGQQVTLSCSPISGHRSVSWYQQTPGQGLQFLFEYFSETQRNKGNFPGRFSGRQFSNSRSEMNVSTLELGDSALYLCASSLRQGAEDEQFFGPGTRLTVL.

In this sample, this clonotype turned up many times. The J gene is TRBJ2-1, the V gene TRBV7-8; 12 bases are a match to TRBD2. The germline V gene has CDR1 SGHVS and CDR2 FQNEAQ. The CDR3 consists of 21 residues. V was clipped by 0 bases and J by 0 bases; unmatched bases: 12. CDR3 residues: CASSLAYPGLAGGYSYNEQFF. As DNA, the CDR3 is TGTGCCAGCAGCTTAGCGTACCCGGGGCTAGCGGGAGGGTACTCCTACAATGAGCAGTTCTTC.

In its sample, this clonotype was seen many times. The chain links TRBV7-6 to TRBJ2-1; D perhaps matches TRBD2 (6 bases). The V end lost 5 bases, the J end lost 12 bases, and 17 bases lay between the germline ends. Germline CDR1 SGHVS, CDR2 FNYEAQ. The CDR3 length is 13 residues. The DNA for the CDR3 is TGTGCCAGCAGCGGCCGACTAGGTTCAGGGCAGTTCTTC. Encoded protein: CASSGRLGSGQFF.

In this sample, this clonotype turned up many times. This sequence joins TRBV10-3 and TRBJ2-1; TRBD2 might be the D (6 bases). The CDR3 extends over 14 amino acids. Germline assignment: CDR1 ENHRY and CDR2 SYGVKD. Trimming removed 0 bases from V and 6 bases from J, with 9 bases in between. CDR3 DNA sequence: TGTGCCATCAGTGAGTCGGCCGGGGGCAATGAGCAGTTCTTC. The encoded protein is CAISESAGGNEQFF.

CDR3 DNA: TGCAGTGCTGACGGGACTAGCGCACGACACTCCTACGAGCAGTACTTC. Amino acid sequence: CSADGTSARHSYEQYF. The chain joins TRBV20-1 to TRBJ2-7; 10 bases align to TRBD2. Trimming took 5 bases from V and 0 from J; bases not matched to a gene: 10. The CDR3 loop spans 16 amino acids. Germline CDR1 reads DFQATT; CDR2 reads SNEGSKA (reference sequence).

As regards this clonotype: A junction boundary mismatches the germline segment, possibly from a read error. The CDR3: CTSSPQVGMEEQFF. The CDR3 DNA is TGTACCAGCAGTCCCCAGGTAGGCATGGAGGAGCAGTTCTTC. The gene calls are TRBV27 and TRBJ2-1; D is unclear. The length of the CDR3 is 14 residues. Germline CDR1 MNHEY, CDR2 SMNVEV (reference sequence).

This chain links TRBV10-3 with TRBJ1-5; TRBD1 might be the D (6 bases). Per the germline V gene, CDR1 is ENHRY and CDR2 is SYGVKD. This CDR3 has 15 residues. Trimming removed 0 bases at V and 6 bases at J, with 12 bases between. Written as DNA, the CDR3 is TGTGCCATCAGTGAGTCTGGGGGCATAGGTCAGCCCCAGCATTTT. Amino acid sequence: CAISESGGIGQPQHF.

This clonotype was seen repeatedly, ten times or more. This chain links TRBV12-3 or TRBV12-4 with TRBJ2-7, with D perhaps assigned TRBD1 or TRBD2 (5 bases each). The CDR3 contains 16 residues. Trimming stripped 5 bases from V and 4 bases from J, with 21 bases between. CDR3 bases: TGTGCCAGCAGTCCGGAAGGGACGCGGGTTGGGTACGAGCAGTACTTC. Translation gives CASSPEGTRVGYEQYF.